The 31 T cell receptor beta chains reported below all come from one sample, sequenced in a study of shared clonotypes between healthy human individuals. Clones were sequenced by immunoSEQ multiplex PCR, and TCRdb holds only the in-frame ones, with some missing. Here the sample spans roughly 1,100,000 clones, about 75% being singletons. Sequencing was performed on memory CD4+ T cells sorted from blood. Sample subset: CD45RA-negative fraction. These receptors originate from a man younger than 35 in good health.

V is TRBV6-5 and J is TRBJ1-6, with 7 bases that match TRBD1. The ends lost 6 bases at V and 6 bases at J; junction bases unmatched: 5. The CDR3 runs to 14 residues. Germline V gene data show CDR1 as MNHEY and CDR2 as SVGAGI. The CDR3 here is CASRWGTVNSPLHF. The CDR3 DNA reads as TGTGCCAGCAGGTGGGGGACAGTTAATTCACCCCTCCACTTT.

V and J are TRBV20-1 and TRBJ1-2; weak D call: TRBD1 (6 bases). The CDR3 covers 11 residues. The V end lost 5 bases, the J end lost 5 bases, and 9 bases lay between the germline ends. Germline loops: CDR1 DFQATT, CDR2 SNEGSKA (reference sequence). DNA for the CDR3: TGCAGTGCTGTGACAGGATATGGCTACACCTTC. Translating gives CSAVTGYGYTF.

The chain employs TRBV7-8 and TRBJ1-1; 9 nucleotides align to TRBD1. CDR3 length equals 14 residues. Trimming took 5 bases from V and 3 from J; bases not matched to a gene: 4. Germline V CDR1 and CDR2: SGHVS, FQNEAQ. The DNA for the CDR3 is TGTGCCAGCAGCATGGACAGGGGTGACACTGAAGCTTTCTTT. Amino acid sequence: CASSMDRGDTEAFF. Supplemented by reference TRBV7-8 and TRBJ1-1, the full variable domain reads GAGVSQSPRYKVAKRGQDVALRCDPISGHVSLFWYQQALGQGPEFLTYFQNEAQLDKSGLPSDRFFAERPEGSVSTLKIQRTQQEDSAVYLCASSMDRGDTEAFFGQGTRLTVV.

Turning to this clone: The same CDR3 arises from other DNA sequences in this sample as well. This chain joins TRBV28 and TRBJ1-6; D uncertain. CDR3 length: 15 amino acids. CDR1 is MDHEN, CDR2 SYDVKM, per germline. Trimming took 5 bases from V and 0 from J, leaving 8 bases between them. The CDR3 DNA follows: TGTGCCAGCAGTCTGGGGAGCTCCTATAATTCACCCCTCCACTTT. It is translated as CASSLGSSYNSPLHF. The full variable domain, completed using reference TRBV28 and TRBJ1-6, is DVKVTQSSRYLVKRTGEKVFLECVQDMDHENMFWYRQDPGLGLRLIYFSYDVKMKEKGDIPEGYSVSREKKERFSLILESASTNQTSMYLCASSLGSSYNSPLHFGNGTRLTVT.

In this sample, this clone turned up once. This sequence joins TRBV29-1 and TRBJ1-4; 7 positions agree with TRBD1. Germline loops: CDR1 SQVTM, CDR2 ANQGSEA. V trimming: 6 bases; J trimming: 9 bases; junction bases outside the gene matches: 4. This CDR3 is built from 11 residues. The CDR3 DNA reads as TGCAGCGTGGTGACAGGGAAAAAACTGTTTTTT. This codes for CSVVTGKKLFF.

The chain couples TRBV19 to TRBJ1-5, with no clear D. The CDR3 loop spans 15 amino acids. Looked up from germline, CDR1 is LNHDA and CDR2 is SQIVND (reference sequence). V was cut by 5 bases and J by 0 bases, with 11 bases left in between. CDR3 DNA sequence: TGTGCCAGTAGTTCCACTGCAGGTAGCAATCAGCCCCAGCATTTT. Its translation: CASSSTAGSNQPQHF.

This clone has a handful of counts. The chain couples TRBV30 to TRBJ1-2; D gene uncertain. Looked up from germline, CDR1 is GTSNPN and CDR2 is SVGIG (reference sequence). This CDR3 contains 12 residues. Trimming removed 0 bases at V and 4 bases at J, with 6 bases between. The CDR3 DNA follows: TGTGCCTGGAGTGTAAGGCGCTATGGCTACACCTTC. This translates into CAWSVRRYGYTF.

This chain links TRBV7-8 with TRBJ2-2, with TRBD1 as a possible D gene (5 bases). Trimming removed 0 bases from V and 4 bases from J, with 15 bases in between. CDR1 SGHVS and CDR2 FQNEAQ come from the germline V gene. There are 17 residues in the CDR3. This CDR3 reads CASSLAGPLVGTGELFF. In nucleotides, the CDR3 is TGTGCCAGCAGCTTAGCGGGGCCCCTTGTAGGCACCGGGGAGCTGTTTTTT.

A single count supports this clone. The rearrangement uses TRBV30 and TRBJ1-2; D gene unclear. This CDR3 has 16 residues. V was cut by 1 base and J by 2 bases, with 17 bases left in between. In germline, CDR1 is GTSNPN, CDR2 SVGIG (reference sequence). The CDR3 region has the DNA TGTGCCTGGAGTGGAGGTATAGGTGGGTCGAACTATGGCTACACCTTC. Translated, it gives CAWSGGIGGSNYGYTF.

The chain's CDR3 is CASRSKSGVPYEQYF. CDR3 sequence (DNA): TGTGCAAGTCGCTCCAAGTCGGGAGTGCCCTACGAGCAGTACTTC. The chain couples TRBV12-2 to TRBJ2-7; the table names TRBD2, a call not compared with the DNA. TRBV12-2 is a pseudogene locus. The CDR3 spans 15 residues.

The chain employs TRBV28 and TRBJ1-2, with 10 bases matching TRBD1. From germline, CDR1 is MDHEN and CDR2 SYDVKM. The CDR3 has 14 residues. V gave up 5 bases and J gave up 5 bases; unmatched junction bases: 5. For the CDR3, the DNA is TGTGCCAGCAGTATGACAGGGGGCCTGTATGGCTACACCTTC. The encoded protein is CASSMTGGLYGYTF.

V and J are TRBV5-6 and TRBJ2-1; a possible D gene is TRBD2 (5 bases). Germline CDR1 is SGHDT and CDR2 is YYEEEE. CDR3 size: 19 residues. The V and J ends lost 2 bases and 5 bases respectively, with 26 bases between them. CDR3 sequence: CASSFESLERVMRDNEQFF. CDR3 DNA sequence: TGTGCCAGCAGCTTTGAGTCACTAGAAAGGGTCATGAGGGACAATGAGCAGTTCTTC.

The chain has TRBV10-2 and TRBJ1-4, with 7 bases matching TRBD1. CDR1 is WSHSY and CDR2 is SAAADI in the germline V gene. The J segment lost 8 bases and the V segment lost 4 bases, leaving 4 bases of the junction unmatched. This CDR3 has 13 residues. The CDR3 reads CASSGQGGEKLFF. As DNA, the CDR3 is TGCGCCAGCAGTGGACAGGGTGGCGAAAAACTGTTTTTT.

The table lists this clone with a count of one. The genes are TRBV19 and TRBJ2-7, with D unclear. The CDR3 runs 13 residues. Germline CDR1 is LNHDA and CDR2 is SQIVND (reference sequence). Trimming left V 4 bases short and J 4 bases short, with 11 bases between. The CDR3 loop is CASSNEFRYEQYF. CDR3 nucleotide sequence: TGTGCCAGTAGTAATGAGTTCAGGTACGAGCAGTACTTC.

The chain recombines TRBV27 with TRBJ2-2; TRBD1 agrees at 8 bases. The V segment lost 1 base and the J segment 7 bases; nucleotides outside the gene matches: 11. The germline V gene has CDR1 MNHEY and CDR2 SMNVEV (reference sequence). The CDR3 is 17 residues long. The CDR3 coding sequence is TGTGCCAGCAGTTTATTCCTCCGGCAGGGGGCTAACGGGGAGCTGTTTTTT. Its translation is CASSLFLRQGANGELFF.

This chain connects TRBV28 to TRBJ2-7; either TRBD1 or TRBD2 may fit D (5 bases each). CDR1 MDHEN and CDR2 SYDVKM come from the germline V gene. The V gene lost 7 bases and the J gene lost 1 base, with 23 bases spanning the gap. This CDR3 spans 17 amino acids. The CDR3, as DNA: TGTGCCAGCAAGGGTTCAGTTCGGGACGGGTCATCCTACGAGCAGTACTTC. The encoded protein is CASKGSVRDGSSYEQYF.

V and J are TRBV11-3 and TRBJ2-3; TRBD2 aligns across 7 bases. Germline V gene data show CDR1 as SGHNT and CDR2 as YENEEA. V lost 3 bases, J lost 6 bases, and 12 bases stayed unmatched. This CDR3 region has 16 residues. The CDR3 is CASSFSSGVNSDTQYF. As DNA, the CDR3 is TGTGCCAGCAGCTTCTCTAGCGGTGTGAATTCGGATACGCAGTATTTT.

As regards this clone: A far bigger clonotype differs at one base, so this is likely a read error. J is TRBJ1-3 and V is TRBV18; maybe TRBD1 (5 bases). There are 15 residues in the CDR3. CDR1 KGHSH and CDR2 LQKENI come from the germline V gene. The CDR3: CASSPSPGSENTIYF. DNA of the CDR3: TGTGCCAGCTCACCATCCCCAGGGTCTGAAAACACCATATATTTT.

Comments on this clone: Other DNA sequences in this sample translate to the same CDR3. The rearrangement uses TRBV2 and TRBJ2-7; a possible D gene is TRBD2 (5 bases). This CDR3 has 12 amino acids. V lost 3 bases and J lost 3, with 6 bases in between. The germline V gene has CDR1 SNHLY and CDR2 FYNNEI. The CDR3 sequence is CASSDRGYEQYF. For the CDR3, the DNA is TGTGCCAGCAGTGATCGGGGCTACGAGCAGTACTTC.

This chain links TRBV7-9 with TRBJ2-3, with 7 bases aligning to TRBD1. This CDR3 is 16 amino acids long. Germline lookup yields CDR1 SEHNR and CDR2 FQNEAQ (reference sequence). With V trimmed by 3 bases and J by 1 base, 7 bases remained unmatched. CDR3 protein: CASSLELGTGTDTQYF. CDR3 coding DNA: TGTGCCAGCAGCTTGGAATTAGGGACAGGCACAGATACGCAGTATTTT.

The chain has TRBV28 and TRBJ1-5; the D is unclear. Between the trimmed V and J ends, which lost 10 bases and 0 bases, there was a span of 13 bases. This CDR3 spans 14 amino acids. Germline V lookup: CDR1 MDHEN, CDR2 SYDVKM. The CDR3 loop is CANPRVNSNQPQHF. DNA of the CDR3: TGTGCCAACCCCCGGGTTAATAGCAATCAGCCCCAGCATTTT.

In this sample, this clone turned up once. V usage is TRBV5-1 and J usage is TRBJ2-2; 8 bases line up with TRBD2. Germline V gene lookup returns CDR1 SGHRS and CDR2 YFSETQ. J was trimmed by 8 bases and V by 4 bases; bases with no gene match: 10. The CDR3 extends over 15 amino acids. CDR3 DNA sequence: TGCGCCAGCAGCCCGGGACTAGGCCTATGGGGGGAGCTGTTTTTT. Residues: CASSPGLGLWGELFF.

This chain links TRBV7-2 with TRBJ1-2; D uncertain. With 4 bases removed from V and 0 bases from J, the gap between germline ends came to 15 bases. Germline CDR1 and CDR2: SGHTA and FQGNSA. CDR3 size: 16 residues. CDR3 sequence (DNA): TGTGCCAGCAGCTCTGAAGGAGTACTGGCTAACTATGGCTACACCTTC. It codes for CASSSEGVLANYGYTF.

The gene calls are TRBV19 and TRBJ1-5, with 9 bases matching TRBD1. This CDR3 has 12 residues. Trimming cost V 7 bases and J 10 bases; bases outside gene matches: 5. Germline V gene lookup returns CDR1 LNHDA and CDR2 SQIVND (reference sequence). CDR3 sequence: CASNPGQGPQHF. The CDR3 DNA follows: TGTGCCAGTAACCCGGGACAGGGCCCCCAGCATTTT.

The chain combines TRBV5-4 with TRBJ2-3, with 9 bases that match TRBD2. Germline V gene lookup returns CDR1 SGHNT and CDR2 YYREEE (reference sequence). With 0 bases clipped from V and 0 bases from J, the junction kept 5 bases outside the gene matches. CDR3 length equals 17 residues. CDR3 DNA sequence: TGTGCCAGCAGCTTGGTGGCGGGAGGGCCCAGCACAGATACGCAGTATTTT. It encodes CASSLVAGGPSTDTQYF.

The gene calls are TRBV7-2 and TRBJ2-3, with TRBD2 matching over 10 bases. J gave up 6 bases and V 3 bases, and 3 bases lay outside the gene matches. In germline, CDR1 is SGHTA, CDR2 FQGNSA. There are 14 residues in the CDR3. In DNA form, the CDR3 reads TGTGCCAGCAGCTTCCTAGCGGGAGACGATACGCAGTATTTT. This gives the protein CASSFLAGDDTQYF.

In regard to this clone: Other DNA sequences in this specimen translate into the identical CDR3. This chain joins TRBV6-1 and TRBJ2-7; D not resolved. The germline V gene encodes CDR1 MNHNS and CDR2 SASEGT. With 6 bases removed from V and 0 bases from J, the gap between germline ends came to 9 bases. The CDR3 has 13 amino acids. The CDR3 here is CASRVGNSYEQYF. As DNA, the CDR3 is TGTGCCAGCAGAGTAGGAAACTCCTACGAGCAGTACTTC.

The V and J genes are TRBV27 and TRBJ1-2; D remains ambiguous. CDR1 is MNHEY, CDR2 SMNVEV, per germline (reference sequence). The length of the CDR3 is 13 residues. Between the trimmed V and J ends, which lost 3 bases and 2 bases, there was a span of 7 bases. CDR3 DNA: TGTGCCAGCAGTTTTGCACCGAACTATGGCTACACCTTC. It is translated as CASSFAPNYGYTF.

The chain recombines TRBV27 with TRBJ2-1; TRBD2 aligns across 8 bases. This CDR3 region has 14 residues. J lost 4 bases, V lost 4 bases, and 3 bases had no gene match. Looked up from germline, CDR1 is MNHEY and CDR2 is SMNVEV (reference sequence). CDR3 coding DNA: TGTGCCAGCAGTTATAGCGGGGATTACAATGAGCAGTTCTTC. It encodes CASSYSGDYNEQFF.

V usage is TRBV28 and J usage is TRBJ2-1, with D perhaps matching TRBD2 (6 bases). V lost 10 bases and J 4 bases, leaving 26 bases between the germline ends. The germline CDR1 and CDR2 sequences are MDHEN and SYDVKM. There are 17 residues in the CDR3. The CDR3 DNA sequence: TGTGCCACCCGATCAATGGGCGGGACCATGTATTACAATGAGCAGTTCTTC. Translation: CATRSMGGTMYYNEQFF.

This CDR3 reads CASSSPRDRETEAFF. CDR3 coding DNA: TGTGCCAGCAGCTCTCCCCGGGACAGAGAGACTGAAGCTTTCTTT. The V gene is TRBV6-5, the J gene TRBJ1-1; 7 positions match TRBD1. V lost 6 bases, J lost 5 bases, and 12 bases stayed unmatched. The germline V gene has CDR1 MNHEY and CDR2 SVGAGI. This CDR3 contains 15 residues.